A single TCR beta chain is shown here with its context. The CDR3 spans 13 residues. With 2 bases removed from V and 6 bases from J, the gap between germline ends came to 11 bases. The germline CDR1 and CDR2 sequences are GTSNPN and SVGIG (reference sequence). The data were obtained in a study of shared clonotypes between healthy human individuals. Repertoires were generated with immunoSEQ multiplex PCR, while TCRdb's copy carries only in-frame clones and drops some. Found here are approximately 640,000 clones, roughly 88% of them singletons; the top ten hold 30% to 40%. The TCR sequence derives from a man between 18 and 35 years old in good health. Some clones in this sample may be carry-over from other donors' samples. The chain carries TRBV30 and TRBJ1-5; TRBD1 is a possible D gene (6 bases). Sample: memory CD8+ T cells from PBMCs. Subset indicated: CD45RO+ cells pooled with CCR7-negative TemRA cells. This CDR3 is CAWSWKGGQPQHF. The CDR3 nucleotides are TGTGCCTGGAGTTGGAAGGGGGGTCAGCCCCAGCATTTT.